The 25 T cell receptor beta chains presented below share a single source sample, sequenced in a study of cytomegalovirus exposure and HLA in healthy donors (dated by TCRdb to about 2017). The library was made by the immunoSEQ multiplex PCR assay. This immuneACCESS table, as held by TCRdb, lists in-frame sequences with V and J called but not all clones. Of the missing ones, under half trace to an unresolved V gene in checked studies; the others have no known cause. The sample data list some 54,000 clones, and about 93% of these were observed just once. Roughly 3% of the sample is taken by the ten largest. The sequenced sample was PBMCs. Receptors originate from a young man in good health and CMV-seronegative.

In its sample, this clone was seen once. This chain links TRBV28 with TRBJ2-7; D not certain. CDR1 is MDHEN, CDR2 SYDVKM, per germline. Trimming pared 5 bases from V and 2 bases from J, leaving 4 bases between. This CDR3 has 11 residues. CDR3 nucleotides: TGTGCCAGCAGTATCACCTACGAGCAGTACTTC. Protein product: CASSITYEQYF.

The DNA of the CDR3 is TGTGCCAGCAGCGACTCCAACTTTCGACTAGCGGGCGCCAGAGAGGAGCAGTTCTTC. Translation gives CASSDSNFRLAGAREEQFF. This sequence joins TRBV11-2 and TRBJ2-1, with TRBD2 identical over 10 bases. In germline, CDR1 is SGHAT, CDR2 FQNNGV. V was pared by 5 bases and J by 10 bases, with 23 bases of the junction left unmatched. The CDR3 has 19 residues. The entire variable domain, with the rest obtained from reference TRBV11-2 and TRBJ2-1, is as follows: EAGVAQSPRYKIIEKRQSVAFWCNPISGHATLYWYQQILGQGPKLLIQFQNNGVVDDSQLPKDRFSAERLKGVDSTLKIQPAKLEDSAVYLCASSDSNFRLAGAREEQFFGPGTRLTVL.

This chain uses TRBV28 with TRBJ2-3; D is undetermined. From germline, CDR1 is MDHEN and CDR2 SYDVKM. With 6 bases removed from V and 4 bases from J, the gap between germline ends came to 5 bases. CDR3 length: 11 residues. CDR3 in amino acids: CASRHSDTQYF. DNA for the CDR3: TGTGCCAGCAGGCACTCAGATACGCAGTATTTT.

This rearrangement joins TRBV27 to TRBJ1-2; TRBD1 matches 10 bases. This CDR3 comprises 16 residues. The germline CDR1 and CDR2 sequences are MNHEY and SMNVEV (reference sequence). The V gene end was trimmed by 0 bases and the J gene end by 4 bases; junction bases not matched to a gene: 5. The CDR3 region has the DNA TGTGCCAGCAGTTTATCCAGGACAGGGGGACTCTATGGCTACACCTTC. The encoded protein is CASSLSRTGGLYGYTF.

The CDR3 DNA is TGTGCCAGCTCACTGCGACAGCCCGATCAGCCCCAGCATTTT. It encodes CASSLRQPDQPQHF. The chain joins TRBV18 to TRBJ1-5, with D tentatively TRBD1 (5 bases). Per the germline V gene, CDR1 is KGHSH and CDR2 is LQKENI. This CDR3 is 14 amino acids long. V lost 4 bases, J lost 5 bases, and 12 bases lay in between. Filled out from reference TRBV18 and TRBJ1-5, the complete variable domain reads NAGVMQNPRHLVRRRGQEARLRCSPMKGHSHVYWYRQLPEEGLKFMVYLQKENIIDESGMPKERFSAEFPKEGPSILRIQQVVRGDSAAYFCASSLRQPDQPQHFGDGTRLSIL.

The chain employs TRBV6-1 and TRBJ2-7; a weak D match, TRBD1 (8 bases). The CDR3 sequence is 15 residues long. CDR1 and CDR2 (germline): MNHNS, SASEGT. Trimming left V 3 bases short and J 2 bases short, with 14 bases between. CDR3 nucleotide sequence: TGTGCCAGCAGTGAGGAAACAGGGGGGGCCTACGAGCAGTACTTC. Translation gives CASSEETGGAYEQYF.

This chain connects TRBV30 to TRBJ2-1; D perhaps matches TRBD2 (5 bases). V gave up 2 bases and J gave up 5 bases, with 19 bases separating them. This CDR3 has 16 residues. Per the germline V gene, CDR1 is GTSNPN and CDR2 is SVGIG (reference sequence). The CDR3 DNA reads as TGTGCCTGGAGTCCACGACGGGCGGGTAGGAACAATGAGCAGTTCTTC. Amino acid sequence: CAWSPRRAGRNNEQFF. Together with reference TRBV30 and TRBJ2-1, the CDR3 gives the full variable domain: SQTIHQWPATLVQPVGSPLSLECTVEGTSNPNLYWYRQAAGRGLQLLFYSVGIGQISSEVPQNLSASRPQDRQFILSSKKLLLSDSGFYLCAWSPRRAGRNNEQFFGPGTRLTVL.

This chain joins TRBV7-6 and TRBJ2-5, with TRBD2 identical over 7 bases. CDR1 is SGHVS, CDR2 FNYEAQ, per germline. The CDR3 has 15 amino acids. The V and J ends lost 5 bases and 5 bases, in that order; junction bases with no gene match: 11. The CDR3 loop is CASSAAGGLEETQYF. DNA for the CDR3: TGTGCCAGCAGCGCCGCCGGGGGGTTGGAGGAGACCCAGTACTTC.

DNA for the CDR3: TGTGCCAGCAGTTACTTAACTGGAAACACCATATATTTT. It is translated as CASSYLTGNTIYF. The rearrangement joins TRBV6-6 to TRBJ1-3; no clear D gene. Germline V gene data show CDR1 as MNHNY and CDR2 as SVGAGI (reference sequence). This CDR3 region has 13 residues. V lost 1 base, J lost 2 bases, and 3 bases lay in between.

This chain joins TRBV7-9 and TRBJ1-1, with TRBD1 matching 8 bases. Germline-derived CDR1 and CDR2 are SEHNR and FQNEAQ (reference sequence). J was trimmed by 4 bases and V by 1 base; bases with no gene match: 5. This CDR3 contains 15 residues. The DNA of the CDR3 is TGTGCCAGCAGCTTAGGCCAGGGGGCAGGCACTGAAGCTTTCTTT. Protein: CASSLGQGAGTEAFF.

The rearrangement links TRBV2 to TRBJ2-2; D is possibly TRBD1 (6 bases). The V gene's germline CDR1 is SNHLY and CDR2 FYNNEI. V lost 5 bases and J lost 5, with 15 bases in between. There are 15 residues in the CDR3. Here the CDR3 reads CASSIEGVATGELFF. CDR3 nucleotide sequence: TGTGCCAGCAGTATAGAGGGGGTGGCGACCGGGGAGCTGTTTTTT.

V gene TRBV29-1 combines with J gene TRBJ2-1; maybe TRBD2 (5 bases). From germline, CDR1 is SQVTM and CDR2 ANQGSEA. This CDR3 region has 12 residues. Trimming cost V 3 bases and J 6 bases, with 9 bases left between them. This CDR3 is CSVDPSLNEQFF. The CDR3 nucleotides are TGCAGCGTTGATCCTAGCCTCAATGAGCAGTTCTTC.

As for this clone: No DNA is shown, since the ends of the CDR3 on it are uncertain; the CDR3 is the one TCRdb lists. The chain is built from TRBV12-5 and TRBJ1-2; TRBD1, as called in the table, went unchecked against the DNA. Looked up from germline, CDR1 is LGHNT and CDR2 is FRNRAP. Inclusive of both ends, the CDR3 amounts to 12 amino acids. The CDR3 loop reads CASGFGPGGYTF.

This clone occurred once. The chain joins TRBV25-1 to TRBJ1-1; TRBD1 might be the D (5 bases). Trimming shortened V by 1 base and J by 1 base, and 16 bases separated the two germline ends. This CDR3 spans 17 amino acids. Germline CDR1 and CDR2: MGHDK and SYGVNS. The CDR3 DNA reads as TGTGCCAGCAGTGAATCGCAGGACACCTCCTCGAACACTGAAGCTTTCTTT. Protein: CASSESQDTSSNTEAFF.

The chain combines TRBV11-2 with TRBJ2-3; 12 nucleotides line up with TRBD1. From germline, CDR1 is SGHAT and CDR2 FQNNGV. V was pared by 5 bases and J by 5 bases, with 5 bases of the junction left unmatched. This CDR3 region has 15 residues. DNA for the CDR3: TGTGCCAGCAGCAACGGGACAGGGGGCCGAGATACGCAGTATTTT. The encoded protein is CASSNGTGGRDTQYF.

The rearrangement joins TRBV2 to TRBJ1-1; D uncertain. V was cut by 3 bases and J by 2 bases, with 10 bases left in between. Germline CDR1 SNHLY, CDR2 FYNNEI. The CDR3 has 14 amino acids. The DNA for the CDR3 is TGTGCCAGCAGTGAGAGCCCCCACAACACTGAAGCTTTCTTT. Residues: CASSESPHNTEAFF.

The rearrangement uses TRBV19 and TRBJ1-1; tentative D call: TRBD1 (6 bases). The CDR3 loop spans 15 amino acids. The germline V gene has CDR1 LNHDA and CDR2 SQIVND (reference sequence). Trimming shortened V by 3 bases and J by 0 bases, and 11 bases separated the two germline ends. As DNA, the CDR3 is TGTGCCAGTAGTATCCGGACAGCGCTGAACACTGAAGCTTTCTTT. It encodes CASSIRTALNTEAFF.

The chain carries TRBV14 and TRBJ2-5; weak D call: TRBD2 (6 bases). This CDR3 has 17 amino acids. CDR1 is SGHDN and CDR2 is FVKESK in the germline V gene. V was trimmed by 0 bases and J by 7 bases, leaving 21 bases between them. Written as DNA, the CDR3 is TGTGCCAGCAGCCAAGAACATGGGGGAGGACTCGTGGGGACCCAGTACTTC. It specifies CASSQEHGGGLVGTQYF.

The chain is built from TRBV19 and TRBJ2-4; the D is unclear. V was pared by 6 bases and J by 0 bases, with 12 bases between. This CDR3 region has 15 residues. The germline CDR1 and CDR2 sequences are LNHDA and SQIVND (reference sequence). DNA for the CDR3: TGTGCCAGTAGCCAATTCCGACTAGCCAAAAACATTCAGTACTTC. This sequence encodes CASSQFRLAKNIQYF.

The J gene is TRBJ2-3, the V gene TRBV28, with a possible D match to TRBD1 (6 bases). Germline V CDR1 and CDR2: MDHEN, SYDVKM. Trimming pared 11 bases from V and 2 bases from J, leaving 14 bases between. The CDR3 consists of 13 residues. CDR3: CASTGHPTDTQYF. CDR3 coding DNA: TGTGCCTCCACAGGGCACCCCACAGATACGCAGTATTTT.

This clone was observed a single time. V is TRBV7-9 and J is TRBJ2-6, with D maybe TRBD1 (7 bases). CDR3 size: 18 residues. Germline values: CDR1 SEHNR, CDR2 FQNEAQ (reference sequence). The V and J ends lost 7 bases and 4 bases respectively, with 23 bases between them. In nucleotides, the CDR3 is TGTGCCAGCACCCGAGGAGGGACAGCCCTTATGGGGGCCAACGTCCTGACTTTC. It specifies CASTRGGTALMGANVLTF. Based on the CDR3 plus reference TRBV7-9 and TRBJ2-6, the full variable domain is DTGVSQNPRHKITKRGQNVTFRCDPISEHNRLYWYRQTLGQGPEFLTYFQNEAQLEKSRLLSDRFSAERPKGSFSTLEIQRTEQGDSAMYLCASTRGGTALMGANVLTFGAGSRLTVL.

This clone was seen only once. This chain connects TRBV6-4 to TRBJ1-5; D remains unclear. The CDR3 covers 14 residues. From germline, CDR1 is MRHNA and CDR2 SNTAGT. V lost 10 bases and J 2 bases, leaving 15 bases between the germline ends. CDR3 loop: CAIRLPRRNQPQHF. CDR3 nucleotide sequence: TGTGCCATACGACTCCCACGCCGCAATCAGCCCCAGCATTTT.

The genes are TRBV5-8 and TRBJ2-5; TRBD2 agrees at 10 bases. This CDR3 comprises 17 residues. Losses at the gene ends were 5 bases for V and 1 base for J; bases not matched to a gene: 11. In germline, CDR1 is SGHTS, CDR2 YDEGEE. In DNA, the CDR3 is TGTGCCAGCAGGGTTGGGAGCGGGAGGGCCCTCCAAGAGACCCAGTACTTC. This codes for CASRVGSGRALQETQYF.

The gene calls are TRBV5-1 and TRBJ1-2, with a possible D match to TRBD1 (5 bases). This CDR3 comprises 15 residues. Trimming stripped 0 bases from V and 4 bases from J, with 13 bases between. CDR1 SGHRS and CDR2 YFSETQ come from the germline V gene. CDR3 coding DNA: TGCGCCAGCAGCTTGGCCGCAGGGTCCCCCTATGGCTACACCTTC. Translating it yields CASSLAAGSPYGYTF.

The CDR3 sequence: CASSPQTGSGNTIYF. In nucleotides, the CDR3 is TGTGCCAGCAGCCCCCAGACAGGCTCTGGAAACACCATATATTTT. The chain carries TRBV7-2 and TRBJ1-3, with D possibly matching TRBD1 (6 bases). The germline CDR1 and CDR2 sequences are SGHTA and FQGNSA. The CDR3 spans 15 residues. V gave up 5 bases and J gave up 0 bases, with 11 bases separating them.